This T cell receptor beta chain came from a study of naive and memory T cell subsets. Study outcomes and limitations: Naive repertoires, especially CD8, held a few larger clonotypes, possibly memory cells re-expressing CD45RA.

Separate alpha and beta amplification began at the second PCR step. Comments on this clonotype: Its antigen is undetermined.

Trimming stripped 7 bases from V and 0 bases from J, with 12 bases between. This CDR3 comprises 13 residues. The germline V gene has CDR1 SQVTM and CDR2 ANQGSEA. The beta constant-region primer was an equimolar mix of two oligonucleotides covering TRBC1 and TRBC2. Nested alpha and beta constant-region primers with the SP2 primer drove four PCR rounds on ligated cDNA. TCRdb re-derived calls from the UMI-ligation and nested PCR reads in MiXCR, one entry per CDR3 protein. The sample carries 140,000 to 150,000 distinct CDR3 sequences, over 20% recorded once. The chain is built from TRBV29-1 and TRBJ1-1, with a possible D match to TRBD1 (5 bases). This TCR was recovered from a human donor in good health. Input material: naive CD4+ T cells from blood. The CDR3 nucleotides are TGCAGCGCCGGGGGACGGCTGAACACTGAAGCTTTCTTT. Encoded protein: CSAGGRLNTEAFF.